The source of this T cell receptor (beta chain) is a study of early T cells in non-severe SARS-CoV-2 infection. This clonotype was recorded a few times. The CDR3 sequence is 13 residues long. In germline, CDR1 is SGHDT, CDR2 YYEEEE. Between the trimmed V and J ends, which lost 4 bases and 10 bases, there was a span of 15 bases. Via MiXCR, TCRdb re-called the 5' RACE reads, giving one row per CDR3 protein. The sample lists around 82,000 distinct CDR3 sequences, 9.5% to 15% seen once, with 3.4% in the top ten. The source material was whole blood. The chain links TRBV5-6 to TRBJ2-1; TRBD1 or TRBD2 may be the D gene (5 bases each). The receptor was isolated from an adult who was a healthcare worker with PCR-confirmed SARS-CoV-2 infection or an uninfected control (not recorded which). Written as DNA, the CDR3 is TGTGCCAGCAGCATGGACTGGGACGAAGAGCAGTTCTTC. Protein sequence: CASSMDWDEEQFF.